A selection of T cell receptor beta chains follows, all from one sample in a study of glioma-infiltrating T cells. MiXCR, run by TCRdb on the multiplex PCR reads, gives a single entry per CDR3 protein. The data show roughly 190,000 distinct CDR3 sequences, 32% seen once. The sample comprised glioma tissue, nonneoplastic brain tissue, or PBMCs (not recorded which). The origin of the receptors is a human donor with low-grade glioma or glioblastoma, undergoing nonglioma brain surgery, or in good health (not recorded which). The CDR3 runs from the conserved cysteine through the conserved F or W. A D gene is named only where the DNA matches it firmly. A row's size may be missing; if present it is once, few, many or a size class.

abundance	d_gene	j_gene	v_gene	CDR3nt	CDR3aa
once	TRBD1	TRBJ1-4	TRBV27	TGTGCCAGCATTTCCCCCGGACAGGGAGGATTTCAAAAACTGTTTTTT	CASISPGQGGFQKLFF
many	TRBD1	TRBJ1-1	TRBV7-9	TGTGCCAGCAGCTCAGCGGGGGAATACCCAGGGGGCACTGAAGCTTTCTTT	CASSSAGEYPGGTEAFF
many	-	TRBJ1-1	TRBV20-1	TGCAGTGCTAGAGATGGTCGGGGGAAGGCTGAAGCTTTCTTT	CSARDGRGKAEAFF
few	TRBD1	TRBJ2-1	TRBV12-3/TRBV12-4	TGTGCCAGCAGTTTTGTAGGGGGCTCTGAGCAGTTCTTC	CASSFVGGSEQFF
-	TRBD1	TRBJ1-2	TRBV5-1	TGCGCCAGCAGCTTGCGATCGACAGGGATGGACTATGGCTACACCTTC	CASSLRSTGMDYGYTF
once	TRBD1	TRBJ1-1	TRBV28	TGTGCCAGTAGGACACAGGGGCTGAACACTGAAGCTTTCTTT	CASRTQGLNTEAFF
few	TRBD2	TRBJ2-3	TRBV4-2	TGTGCCAGCAGCCAGGTCCTTGGACTAGCGGGAGGGCCACCGACAGATACGCAGTATTTT	CASSQVLGLAGGPPTDTQYF
many	-	TRBJ2-1	TRBV5-1	TGCGCCAGCAGCTTGCAGGGTCTGAATGAGCAGTTCTTC	CASSLQGLNEQFF
many	-	TRBJ1-1	TRBV20-1	TGCAGTGCTAGTTTGCGCACTGAAGCTTTCTTT	CSASLRTEAFF
-	-	TRBJ1-2	TRBV28	TGTGCCAGCAGTCTACTCAGGGGACGAGGGGGCTACACCTTC	CASSLLRGRGGYTF
-	TRBD1	TRBJ2-2	TRBV29-1	TGCAGCGTTAGACAGGGGCCCGGGGAGCTGTTTTTT	CSVRQGPGELFF
-	-	TRBJ1-5	TRBV6-6	TGTGCCAGCAGTTACTCGGGGGGTAACAATCAGCCCCAGCATTTT	CASSYSGGNNQPQHF
once	-	TRBJ2-1	TRBV6-6	TGTGCCATCAGTGCGGGCAGGGAGAGGCATGAGCAGTTCTTC	CAISAGRERHEQFF
many	TRBD2	TRBJ2-5	TRBV6-1	TGTGCCACCGCTGGGCAAGCGGGAGGGGCACAAGAGACCCAGTACTTC	CATAGQAGGAQETQYF
many	TRBD1	TRBJ2-3	TRBV20-1	TGCAGTGCTATAAGGACAGGGATCACAGATACGCAGTATTTT	CSAIRTGITDTQYF
-	-	TRBJ1-1	TRBV24-1	TGTGCTACCAGTGATTTGGGGAGGGAAGGGGCAGGAGCCACAGAAGCTTTCTTT	CATSDLGREGAGATEAFF
many	-	TRBJ1-5	TRBV20-1	TGCAGTGCTAGCTCTACGGTGCCCCAGCATTTT	CSASSTVPQHF
-	-	TRBJ2-3	TRBV27	TGTGCCAGCAGAGCGGGTCTAGTCAGGAATACGCAGTATTTT	CASRAGLVRNTQYF
many	-	TRBJ2-7	TRBV7-2	TGTGCCAGCAGCCCGACCCCCAGTGGGCAGTACGAGCAGTACTTC	CASSPTPSGQYEQYF
-	-	TRBJ1-2	TRBV14	TGTGCCAGCAGCCAATTGGACTATGGCTACACCTTC	CASSQLDYGYTF
few	TRBD1	TRBJ1-3	TRBV7-6	TGTGCCAGCAGGCCCGGGACAGGGATTGGAAACACCATATATTTT	CASRPGTGIGNTIYF
-	-	TRBJ2-2	TRBV7-9	TGTACCAGCAGCTTTGTGACAGGAGGGGCCGGGGAGCTGTTTTTT	CTSSFVTGGAGELFF
-	-	TRBJ2-1	TRBV7-9	TGTGCCAGCAGCTTAGTTTACGGTTACAATGAGCAGTTCTTC	CASSLVYGYNEQFF
many	-	TRBJ2-7	TRBV4-3	TGCGCCAGCAGCCAAGATGTCGACGCGAGCTCCTACGAGCAGTACTTC	CASSQDVDASSYEQYF
many	TRBD2	TRBJ2-3	TRBV6-2/TRBV6-3	TGTGCCAGCAGCCGGACTAGCGGGAGTACAGATACGCAGTATTTT	CASSRTSGSTDTQYF
many	-	TRBJ1-2	TRBV10-3	TGTGCCATCAGTGACACGAAAGAACAGGACCTATATGGCTACACCTTC	CAISDTKEQDLYGYTF
-	TRBD1	TRBJ1-1	TRBV6-2/TRBV6-3	TGTGCCAGCAGTTCCGAGCAGACAGGGATGAACACTGAAGCTTTCTTT	CASSSEQTGMNTEAFF
many	TRBD2	TRBJ2-7	TRBV4-1	TGCGCCAGCAGCCAAGCGGGGGGTAACGAGCAGTACTTC	CASSQAGGNEQYF
few	TRBD2	TRBJ2-7	TRBV7-9	TGTGCCAGCAGCTCTGGACTAGCCCCCTACGAGCAGTACTTC	CASSSGLAPYEQYF
-	TRBD2	TRBJ2-5	TRBV20-1	TGCAGTGCCGAGCGGCTAGCGGGAGGCGAGACCCAGTACTTC	CSAERLAGGETQYF
few	-	TRBJ2-7	TRBV7-9	TGTGCCAGCAGCACTACAGGAACCTACGAGCAGTACTTC	CASSTTGTYEQYF
many	-	TRBJ2-3	TRBV20-1	TGCAGTGCCCAACCGGGACTTCCCACAGATACGCAGTATTTT	CSAQPGLPTDTQYF
many	TRBD2	TRBJ2-1	TRBV5-1	TGCGCCAGCAGCTTAACCGGGACTAGAGCCTACAATGAGCAGTTCTTC	CASSLTGTRAYNEQFF
many	TRBD1	TRBJ2-5	TRBV6-6	TGTGCCAGCAGTTACTCGAGAGGGACAGGTGTCCAAGAGACCCAGTACTTC	CASSYSRGTGVQETQYF
few	-	TRBJ2-5	TRBV19	TGTGCCAGTAGTATGGATTTTAAAGAGACCCAGTACTTC	CASSMDFKETQYF
-	TRBD2	TRBJ2-7	TRBV5-1	TGCGCCAGCACCTTCCAGGGAGCGGGAGTTTCCTACGAGCAGTACTTC	CASTFQGAGVSYEQYF
many	-	TRBJ1-1	TRBV12-3/TRBV12-4	TGTGCCAGCAGTTTTGACGGTTACACTGAAGCTTTCTTT	CASSFDGYTEAFF
-	-	TRBJ2-5	TRBV28	TGTGCCAGCAGCCATCATGACAGAGAAGAGACCCAGTACTTC	CASSHHDREETQYF
many	-	TRBJ2-7	TRBV28	TGTGCCAGCAGTGAATGGGACGAGCAGTACTTC	CASSEWDEQYF
-	-	TRBJ1-6	TRBV7-2	TGTGCCAGCACCGGACAGCTAACCGATAATTCACCCCTCCACTTT	CASTGQLTDNSPLHF
many	TRBD1	TRBJ1-3	TRBV3-1	TGTGCCAGCACCGACAGGGTTGGTGGAAACACCATATATTTT	CASTDRVGGNTIYF